This TCR beta chain was profiled in a study of blood T cells in healthy people across ages. Study results and caveats: Estimated diversity, derived from one million T cells, was regarded as an underestimate. Using unsorted PBMCs precluded a conclusive naive versus antigen-experienced comparison.

Using a J-beta primer mix together with a sample-barcoded 5' primer, a second PCR was run for roughly 6 to 11 cycles. Every sample gave at least 2.5 million paired-end reads containing CDR3. TCRdb re-called the 5' RACE reads with MiXCR, one entry per CDR3 protein. The sample includes 980,000 or so distinct CDR3 sequences, about 48% of them seen just once. Staff drew roughly 10 milliliters of peripheral blood from each donor. This clonotype occurred once. Antigen: not known. Deletions cut 4 bases from V and 0 bases from J, with 13 bases between. CDR3 length equals 15 residues. Germline V gives CDR1 MNHEY, CDR2 SVGAGI.

The sample consisted of blood. This sequence was found in a man in his thirties or forties in good health. The chain uses TRBV6-5 and TRBJ2-7; D not certain. The CDR3 coding sequence is TGTGCCAGCAGTTCCACTGACACGGCCTCCTACGAGCAGTACTTC. Translation gives CASSSTDTASYEQYF.